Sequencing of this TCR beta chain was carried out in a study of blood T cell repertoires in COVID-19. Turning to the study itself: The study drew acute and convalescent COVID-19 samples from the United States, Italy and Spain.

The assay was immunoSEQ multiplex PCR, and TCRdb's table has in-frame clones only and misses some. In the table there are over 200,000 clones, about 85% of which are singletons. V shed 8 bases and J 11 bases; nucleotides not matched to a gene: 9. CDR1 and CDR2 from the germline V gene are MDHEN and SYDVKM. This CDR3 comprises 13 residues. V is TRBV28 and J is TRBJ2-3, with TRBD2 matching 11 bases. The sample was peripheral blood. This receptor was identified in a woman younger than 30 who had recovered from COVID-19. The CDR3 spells CASLGLAELKQYF. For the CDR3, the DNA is TGTGCCAGCCTGGGACTAGCGGAACTAAAGCAGTATTTT.